These 15 T cell receptor beta chains share one sample of origin, sequenced in a study of low-dose radiotherapy and immunotherapy resistance in tumors (dated by TCRdb to between 2021 and 2023). Sequencing instrument: Illumina HiSeq 2500. First-strand cDNA was synthesized using Superscript III and a set of TRAV- and TRBV-specific primers, so that both TCRalpha and TCRbeta chains were covered. TCRs were amplified with Phusion for approximately 20 PCR cycles using a constant-region primer together with the adapter attached to the V primers. TCRdb reprocessing: public reads trimmed at Q25 with fastp, clones called with MiXCR, in-frame beta chains kept. Identical CDR3 protein sequences are pooled into one entry, listed with their most common genes and DNA. The table for this sample lists approximately 80,000 distinct CDR3 sequences; less than 20% of them were counted only once. The ten largest clones capture 1.3% to 1.5% of the sample.

This specimen's time point label, interpreted: after trial treatment. What the treatment or condition label conveys for this sample: LDRT plus nivolumab, ipilimumab, low-dose cyclophosphamide and aspirin (RACIN trial). This material consisted of PBMCs, taken after low-dose radiotherapy plus immunotherapy. These receptors all stem from a male donor with prostate cancer.

This clonotype was counted many times. The chain uses TRBV6-2 or TRBV6-3 and TRBJ2-7; weak D call: TRBD1 (6 bases). V shed 3 bases and J shed 6 bases, with 12 bases lying between them. The length of the CDR3 is 13 residues. The germline gives CDR1 MNHEY, CDR2 SVGEGT. The CDR3, as DNA: TGTGCCAGCAGTTATTTTGGGGGCGGCGAGCAGTACTTC. Translation: CASSYFGGGEQYF.

This clonotype has a handful of counts. The chain combines TRBV27 with TRBJ2-2; possibly TRBD2 for D (5 bases). CDR1 is MNHEY and CDR2 is SMNVEV in the germline V gene (reference sequence). The CDR3 length is 16 residues. Trimming took off 6 bases at V and 4 bases at J, with 18 bases between the two ends. The CDR3 reads CASSPSMGVGTGELFF. The CDR3 DNA reads as TGTGCCAGCAGCCCCTCTATGGGAGTTGGCACCGGGGAGCTGTTTTTT.

This clonotype was detected many times. The chain couples TRBV7-9 to TRBJ2-4; 7 bases are shared with TRBD2. Trimming at V came to 5 bases and at J to 8 bases, leaving 9 bases not matched to a gene. CDR3 length equals 14 residues. Looked up from germline, CDR1 is SEHNR and CDR2 is FQNEAQ (reference sequence). This chain's CDR3 is CASSDRGGADIQYF. The CDR3 coding sequence is TGTGCCAGCAGCGACCGGGGAGGGGCTGACATTCAGTACTTC.

The sample holds a few counts of this clonotype. This chain joins TRBV28 and TRBJ2-7, with D possibly TRBD2 on 6 matching bases. The V end was cut by 1 base, the J end by 6 bases, with 22 bases between. This CDR3 is 17 amino acids long. CDR1 MDHEN and CDR2 SYDVKM come from the germline V gene. In DNA form, the CDR3 reads TGTGCCAGCAGTTTATTCGGGGGTTTGGCGGGACGGGGCGAGCAGTACTTC. This encodes CASSLFGGLAGRGEQYF.

As regards this clonotype: A much larger clone differs from this one at a single base, so this may be a read error. The chain is built from TRBV12-3 or TRBV12-4 and TRBJ1-2; 8 nucleotides match TRBD1. The CDR3 is 15 residues long. CDR3 bases: TGTGACAGCAGTTCCCCGGACAGGGCCAACTATGGCTACACCTTC. It encodes CDSSSPDRANYGYTF.

This clonotype was counted ten times or more. The genes are TRBV12-3 or TRBV12-4 and TRBJ1-2; 8 positions match TRBD1. Losses at the gene ends were 1 base for V and 6 bases for J; bases not matched to a gene: 1. This CDR3 is built from 13 residues. CDR3 DNA: TGTGCCAGCAGTTTAGGGACAGGGCATGGCTACACCTTC. Translating gives CASSLGTGHGYTF.

The chain carries TRBV24-1 and TRBJ1-1, with 7 positions matching TRBD1. CDR1 and CDR2 from the germline V gene are KGHDR and SFDVKD. The V gene end was trimmed by 7 bases and the J gene end by 4 bases; junction bases not matched to a gene: 5. The CDR3 length is 13 residues. CDR3 in DNA: TGTGCCACCAGGGACCGACAGGGCACTGAAGCTTTCTTT. Encoded protein: CATRDRQGTEAFF.

Many counts were recorded for this clonotype. This chain joins TRBV6-2 or TRBV6-3 and TRBJ2-4, with a tentative D call TRBD2 (5 bases). The CDR3 runs 13 residues. Germline-derived CDR1 and CDR2 are MNHEY and SVGEGT. V was shortened by 4 bases and J by 7 bases, with 11 bases between the two germline ends. CDR3 protein: CASSLEEANIQYF. The DNA of the CDR3 is TGTGCCAGCAGTTTGGAGGAGGCGAACATTCAGTACTTC.

This clonotype was picked up many times. J is TRBJ1-2 and V is TRBV28; 7 bases align to TRBD1. The ends lost 1 base at V and 6 bases at J; junction bases unmatched: 14. Germline V lookup: CDR1 MDHEN, CDR2 SYDVKM. The CDR3 runs to 17 residues. The CDR3 reads CASSLSGMTGILHGYTF. The CDR3 nucleotides read TGTGCCAGCAGTTTATCGGGGATGACAGGGATTTTACATGGCTACACCTTC.

The J gene is TRBJ2-7, the V gene TRBV19; 8 bases are shared with TRBD1. Losses at the gene ends were 5 bases for V and 0 bases for J; bases not matched to a gene: 3. This CDR3 is built from 14 residues. In germline, CDR1 is LNHDA, CDR2 SQIVND (reference sequence). CDR3 loop: CASSRTGNSYEQYF. The CDR3 DNA reads as TGTGCCAGTAGTCGGACAGGGAACTCCTACGAGCAGTACTTC.

At least ten counts were recorded for this clonotype. CDR3 nucleotides: TGTGCCAGCAGCTCCATAGCGGGAGTAGTCCGCGAGCAGTACTTC. The encoded protein is CASSSIAGVVREQYF. V and J are TRBV5-4 and TRBJ2-7; TRBD2 matches at 9 bases. Germline CDR1 and CDR2: SGHNT and YYREEE (reference sequence). The CDR3 has 15 residues. V lost 3 bases and J lost 6; bases outside the gene matches: 10.

This clonotype was counted at least ten times. This chain links TRBV20-1 with TRBJ2-3; no definite D call. This CDR3 region has 14 residues. Germline V gene lookup returns CDR1 DFQATT and CDR2 SNEGSKA (reference sequence). Trimming left V 6 bases short and J 6 bases short, with 19 bases between. CDR3 nucleotide sequence: TGCAGTGCCACCTCTATAACTCGTCCTGATACGCAGTATTTT. This encodes CSATSITRPDTQYF.

This clonotype was observed at least ten times. The genes are TRBV28 and TRBJ2-7; TRBD2 matches 7 bases. This CDR3 contains 16 residues. The V gene's germline CDR1 is MDHEN and CDR2 SYDVKM. The trim removed 2 bases at V and 7 bases at J, leaving 14 bases unmatched. The CDR3 reads CASSLGQAGLEGEQYF. The CDR3 DNA follows: TGTGCCAGCAGTTTAGGTCAAGCGGGGCTCGAAGGGGAGCAGTACTTC.

DNA of the CDR3: TGCGCCAGCAGCACCCAGGGAATAGCTGGAAACACCATATATTTT. Its protein product is CASSTQGIAGNTIYF. This chain joins TRBV5-1 and TRBJ1-3, with D perhaps matching TRBD1 (5 bases). The CDR3 extends over 15 amino acids. Per germline, CDR1 SGHRS and CDR2 YFSETQ. Trimming shortened V by 4 bases and J by 2 bases, and 13 bases separated the two germline ends.

This clonotype was counted ten times or more. This chain connects TRBV7-9 to TRBJ2-2; 7 nucleotides agree with TRBD2. There are 16 residues in the CDR3. V trimming: 3 bases; J trimming: 7 bases; junction bases outside the gene matches: 11. Germline CDR1 reads SEHNR; CDR2 reads FQNEAQ (reference sequence). The CDR3 sequence: CASSLVGRTGRGELFF. The CDR3, as DNA: TGTGCCAGCAGCTTGGTCGGGAGGACCGGGCGCGGGGAGCTGTTTTTT. The full variable domain, rest sourced from reference TRBV7-9 and TRBJ2-2, is DTGVSQNPRHKITKRGQNVTFRCDPISEHNRLYWYRQTLGQGPEFLTYFQNEAQLEKSRLLSDRFSAERPKGSFSTLEIQRTEQGDSAMYLCASSLVGRTGRGELFFGEGSRLTVL.